The next 8 T cell receptor beta chains were all read from a single sample in a study of OX40 agonist ivuxolimab in advanced cancers. Sequencing was performed with immunoSEQ multiplex PCR; in TCRdb, only in-frame clones are kept and a portion is missing. This table holds 50,000 to 65,000 clones, around 88% found once. Sequences were derived from CD4+ or CD8+ T cells sorted from blood, sampled in a trial of the OX40 agonist ivuxolimab. The receptors were sampled from an adult with an advanced solid tumor such as melanoma, head and neck, liver or kidney cancer.

The chain recombines TRBV19 with TRBJ1-5; D may be TRBD1 (5 bases). The V gene's germline CDR1 is LNHDA and CDR2 SQIVND (reference sequence). The CDR3 is made up of 17 amino acids. Trimming removed 1 base from V and 0 bases from J, with 13 bases in between. The CDR3 region has the DNA TGTGCCAGTAGTATAGGGGACCCAGGGTATAGCAATCAGCCCCAGCATTTT. Translation: CASSIGDPGYSNQPQHF.

This sequence joins TRBV4-1 and TRBJ2-4, with D possibly being TRBD1 or TRBD2 (6 bases each). CDR1 is MGHRA and CDR2 is YSYEKL in the germline V gene. Trimming cost V 4 bases and J 7 bases, with 35 bases left between them. The CDR3 spans 21 residues. The CDR3 protein is CASSLREGGGSAVAESNIQYF. As DNA, the CDR3 is TGCGCCAGCAGCCTTAGAGAAGGGGGAGGATCCGCTGTGGCAGAAAGCAACATTCAGTACTTC.

The V and J genes are TRBV2 and TRBJ2-7; no definite D call. There are 11 residues in the CDR3. Germline CDR1 SNHLY, CDR2 FYNNEI. Trimming took off 5 bases at V and 5 bases at J, with 7 bases between the two ends. CDR3 in amino acids: CASSWVNEQYF. The CDR3 DNA sequence: TGTGCCAGCAGTTGGGTGAACGAGCAGTACTTC.

The genes are TRBV7-9 and TRBJ2-3; D may be TRBD1 (6 bases). V was shortened by 7 bases and J by 5 bases, with 13 bases between the two germline ends. In germline, CDR1 is SEHNR, CDR2 FQNEAQ (reference sequence). The CDR3 runs to 13 residues. CDR3 sequence reads: CASTGVSGDTQYF. The CDR3 DNA is TGTGCCAGCACAGGGGTCTCGGGAGATACGCAGTATTTT.

This chain uses TRBV2 with TRBJ2-5; 8 bases map to TRBD2. The CDR3 consists of 14 residues. CDR1 and CDR2 (germline): SNHLY, FYNNEI. V lost 6 bases, J lost 1 base, and 4 bases stayed unmatched. CDR3 bases: TGTGCCAGCAGGGCGGGAGGCAGCCAAGAGACCCAGTACTTC. Amino acids: CASRAGGSQETQYF.

The rearrangement uses TRBV2 and TRBJ2-2; D is perhaps TRBD2 (6 bases). There are 15 residues in the CDR3. V lost 7 bases, J lost 5 bases, and 17 bases lay in between. The V gene's germline CDR1 is SNHLY and CDR2 FYNNEI. The CDR3 nucleotides read TGTGCCAGCACGGGGACCGCCGGGGGAACCGGGGAGCTGTTTTTT. Translated: CASTGTAGGTGELFF.

The chain recombines TRBV5-1 with TRBJ2-6, with D perhaps matching TRBD2 (7 bases). V was shortened by 0 bases and J by 2 bases, with 9 bases between the two germline ends. Germline V CDR1 and CDR2: SGHRS, YFSETQ. This CDR3 contains 16 residues. The CDR3 spells CASSLEGGPGANVLTF. DNA of the CDR3: TGCGCCAGCAGCTTGGAGGGGGGGCCTGGGGCCAACGTCCTGACTTTC.

The chain employs TRBV30 and TRBJ2-1, with 10 bases lining up with TRBD2. The CDR3 contains 16 residues. The trim removed 5 bases at V and 4 bases at J, leaving 11 bases unmatched. Per the germline V gene, CDR1 is GTSNPN and CDR2 is SVGIG (reference sequence). As DNA, the CDR3 is TGTGCCTGGGAAGGCAGGGCTAGCGGGAGTTACAATGAGCAGTTCTTC. It codes for CAWEGRASGSYNEQFF.